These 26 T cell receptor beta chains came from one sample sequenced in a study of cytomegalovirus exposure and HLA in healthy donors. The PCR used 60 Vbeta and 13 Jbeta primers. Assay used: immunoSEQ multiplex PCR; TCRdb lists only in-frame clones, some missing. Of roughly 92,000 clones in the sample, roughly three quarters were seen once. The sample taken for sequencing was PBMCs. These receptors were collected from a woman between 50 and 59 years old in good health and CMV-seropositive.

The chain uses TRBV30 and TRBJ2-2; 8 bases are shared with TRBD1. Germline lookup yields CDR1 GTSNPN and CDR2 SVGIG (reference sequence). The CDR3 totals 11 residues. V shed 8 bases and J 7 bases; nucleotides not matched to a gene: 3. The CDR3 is CALQGDGELFF. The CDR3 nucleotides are TGTGCCCTACAGGGGGACGGGGAGCTGTTTTTT. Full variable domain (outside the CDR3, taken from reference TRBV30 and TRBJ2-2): SQTIHQWPATLVQPVGSPLSLECTVEGTSNPNLYWYRQAAGRGLQLLFYSVGIGQISSEVPQNLSASRPQDRQFILSSKKLLLSDSGFYLCALQGDGELFFGEGSRLTVL.

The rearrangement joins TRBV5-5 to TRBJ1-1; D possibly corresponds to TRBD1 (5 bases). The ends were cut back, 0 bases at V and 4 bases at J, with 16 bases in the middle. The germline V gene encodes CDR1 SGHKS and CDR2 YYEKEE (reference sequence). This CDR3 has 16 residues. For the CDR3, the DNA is TGTGCCAGCAGCTTGGCGTTAGTCAGTAGGGGCACTGAAGCTTTCTTT. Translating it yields CASSLALVSRGTEAFF.

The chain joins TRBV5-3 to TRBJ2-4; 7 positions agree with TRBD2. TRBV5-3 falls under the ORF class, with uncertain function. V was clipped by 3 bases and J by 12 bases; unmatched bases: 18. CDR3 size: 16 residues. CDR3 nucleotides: TGTGCCAGAAGCTCTTCTAGCCGCGGGAGCCCCGTTACTCAGTACTTC. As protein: CARSSSSRGSPVTQYF.

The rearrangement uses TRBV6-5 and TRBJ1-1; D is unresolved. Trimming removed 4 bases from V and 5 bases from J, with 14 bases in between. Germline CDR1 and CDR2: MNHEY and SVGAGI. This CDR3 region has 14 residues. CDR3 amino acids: CASSFTGRKTEAFF. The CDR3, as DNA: TGTGCCAGCAGTTTTACCGGGAGGAAGACTGAAGCTTTCTTT.

Here the CDR3 reads CASSLAGLAGFTDTQYF. CDR3 sequence (DNA): TGCGCCAGCAGCTTGGCCGGACTAGCGGGGTTCACAGATACGCAGTATTTT. The chain recombines TRBV5-1 with TRBJ2-3; 12 bases match TRBD2. This CDR3 spans 17 amino acids. After removal of 0 bases from V and 2 bases from J, the junction contained 4 bases not matched to a gene. CDR1 and CDR2 (germline): SGHRS, YFSETQ. Full variable domain (remainder filled in from reference TRBV5-1 and TRBJ2-3): KAGVTQTPRYLIKTRGQQVTLSCSPISGHRSVSWYQQTPGQGLQFLFEYFSETQRNKGNFPGRFSGRQFSNSRSEMNVSTLELGDSALYLCASSLAGLAGFTDTQYFGPGTRLTVL.

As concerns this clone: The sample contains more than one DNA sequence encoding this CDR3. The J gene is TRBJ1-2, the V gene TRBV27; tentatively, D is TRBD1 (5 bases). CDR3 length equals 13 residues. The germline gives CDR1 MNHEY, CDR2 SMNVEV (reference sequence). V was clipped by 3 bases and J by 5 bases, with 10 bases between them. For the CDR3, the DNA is TGTGCCAGCAGTTTCGGGGGGGGTTATGGCTACACCTTC. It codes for CASSFGGGYGYTF.

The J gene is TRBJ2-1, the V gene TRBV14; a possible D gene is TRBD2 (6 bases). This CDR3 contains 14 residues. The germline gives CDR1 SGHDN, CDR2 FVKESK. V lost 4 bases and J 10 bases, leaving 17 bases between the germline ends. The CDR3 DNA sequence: TGTGCCAGCAGCCGATGGGATGGGGGGAGGGAGCAGTTCTTC. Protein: CASSRWDGGREQFF.

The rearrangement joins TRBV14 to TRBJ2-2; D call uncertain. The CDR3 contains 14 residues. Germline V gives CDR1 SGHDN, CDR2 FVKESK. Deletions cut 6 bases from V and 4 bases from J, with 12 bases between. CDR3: CASSKAVVTGELFF. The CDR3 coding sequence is TGTGCCAGCAGTAAGGCGGTGGTCACCGGGGAGCTGTTTTTT. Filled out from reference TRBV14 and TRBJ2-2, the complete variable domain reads EAGVTQFPSHSVIEKGQTVTLRCDPISGHDNLYWYRRVMGKEIKFLLHFVKESKQDESGMPNNRFLAERTGGTYSTLKVQPAELEDSGVYFCASSKAVVTGELFFGEGSRLTVL.

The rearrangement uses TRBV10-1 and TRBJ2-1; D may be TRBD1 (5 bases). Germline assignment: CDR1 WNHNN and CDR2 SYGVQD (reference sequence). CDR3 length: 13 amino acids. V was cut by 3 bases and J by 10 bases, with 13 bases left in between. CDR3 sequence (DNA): TGCGCCAGCAGTGATATCCTAGGGGCGGAGCAGTTCTTC. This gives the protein CASSDILGAEQFF.

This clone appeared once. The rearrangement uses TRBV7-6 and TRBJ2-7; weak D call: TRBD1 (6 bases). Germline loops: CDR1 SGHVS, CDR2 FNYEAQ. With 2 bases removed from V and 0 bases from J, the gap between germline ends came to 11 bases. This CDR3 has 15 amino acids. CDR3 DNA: TGTGCCAGCAGCTTATATCCGGACAGCTCCTACGAGCAGTACTTC. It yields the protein CASSLYPDSSYEQYF. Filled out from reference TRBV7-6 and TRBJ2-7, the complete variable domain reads GAGVSQSPRYKVTKRGQDVALRCDPISGHVSLYWYRQALGQGPEFLTYFNYEAQQDKSGLPNDRFSAERPEGSISTLTIQRTEQRDSAMYRCASSLYPDSSYEQYFGPGTRLTVT.

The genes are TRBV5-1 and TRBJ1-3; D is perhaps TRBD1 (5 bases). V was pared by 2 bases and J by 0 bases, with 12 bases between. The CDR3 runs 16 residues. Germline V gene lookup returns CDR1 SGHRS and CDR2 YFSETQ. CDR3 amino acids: CASSLGVALSGNTIYF. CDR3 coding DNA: TGCGCCAGCAGCTTAGGGGTGGCCCTCTCTGGAAACACCATATATTTT.

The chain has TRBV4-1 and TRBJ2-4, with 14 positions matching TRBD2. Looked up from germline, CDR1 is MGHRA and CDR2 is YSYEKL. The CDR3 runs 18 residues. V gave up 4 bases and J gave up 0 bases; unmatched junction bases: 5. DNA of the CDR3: TGCGCCAGCAGCCTCGGACTAGCGGGAGGTTTAGCCAAAAACATTCAGTACTTC. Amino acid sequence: CASSLGLAGGLAKNIQYF.

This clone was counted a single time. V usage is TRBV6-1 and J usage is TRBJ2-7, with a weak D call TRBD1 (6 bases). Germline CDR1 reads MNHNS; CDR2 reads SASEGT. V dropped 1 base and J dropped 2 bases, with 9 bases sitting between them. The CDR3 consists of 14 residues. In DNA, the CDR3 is TGTGCCAGCAGTGAAGAGTGGGACACCTACGAGCAGTACGTC. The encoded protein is CASSEEWDTYEQYV.

The CDR3 sequence: CASRQGSTGELFF. For the CDR3, the DNA is TGTGCCAGCAGGCAGGGATCCACCGGGGAGCTGTTTTTT. This chain joins TRBV2 and TRBJ2-2; perhaps TRBD1 as D (5 bases). Germline CDR1 reads SNHLY; CDR2 reads FYNNEI. Trimming pared 6 bases from V and 4 bases from J, leaving 9 bases between. The CDR3 covers 13 residues.

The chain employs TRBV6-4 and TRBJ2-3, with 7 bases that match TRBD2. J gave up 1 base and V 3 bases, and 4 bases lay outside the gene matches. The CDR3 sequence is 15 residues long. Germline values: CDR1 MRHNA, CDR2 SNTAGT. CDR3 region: CASSETGGGTDTQYF. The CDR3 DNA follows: TGTGCCAGCAGTGAAACGGGGGGTGGCACAGATACGCAGTATTTT.

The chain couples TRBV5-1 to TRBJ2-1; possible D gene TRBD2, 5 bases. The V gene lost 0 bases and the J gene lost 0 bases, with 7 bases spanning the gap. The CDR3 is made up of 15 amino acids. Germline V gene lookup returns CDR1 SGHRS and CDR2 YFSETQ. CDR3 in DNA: TGCGCCAGCAGCTTGGAGCGGCCCTCCTACAATGAGCAGTTCTTC. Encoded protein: CASSLERPSYNEQFF.

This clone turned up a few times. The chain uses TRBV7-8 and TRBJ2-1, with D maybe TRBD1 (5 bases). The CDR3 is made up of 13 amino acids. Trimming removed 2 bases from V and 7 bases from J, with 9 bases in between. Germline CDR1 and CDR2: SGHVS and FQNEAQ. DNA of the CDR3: TGTGCCAGCAGCTTATTCGACAGAAATGAGCAGTTCTTC. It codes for CASSLFDRNEQFF.

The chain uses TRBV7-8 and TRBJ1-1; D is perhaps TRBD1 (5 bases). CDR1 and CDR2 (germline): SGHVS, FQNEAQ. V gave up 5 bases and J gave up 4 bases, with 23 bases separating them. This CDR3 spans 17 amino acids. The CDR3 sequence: CASSPIPTTEGVTEAFF. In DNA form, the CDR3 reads TGTGCCAGCAGCCCTATCCCCACGACAGAAGGGGTCACTGAAGCTTTCTTT.

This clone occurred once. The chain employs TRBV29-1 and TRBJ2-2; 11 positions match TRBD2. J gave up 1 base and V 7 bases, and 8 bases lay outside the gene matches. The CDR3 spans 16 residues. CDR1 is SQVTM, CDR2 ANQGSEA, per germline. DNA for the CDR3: TGCAGCGGGGTAGGGACTAGCGGACAGAACACCGGGGAGCTGTTTTTT. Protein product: CSGVGTSGQNTGELFF.

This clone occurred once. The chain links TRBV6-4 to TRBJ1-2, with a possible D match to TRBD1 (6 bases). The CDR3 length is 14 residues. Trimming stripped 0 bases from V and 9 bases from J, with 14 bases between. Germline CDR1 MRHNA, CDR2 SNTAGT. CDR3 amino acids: CASSDSEQGSSYTF. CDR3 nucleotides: TGTGCCAGCAGTGACTCGGAACAGGGTAGTAGCTACACCTTC.

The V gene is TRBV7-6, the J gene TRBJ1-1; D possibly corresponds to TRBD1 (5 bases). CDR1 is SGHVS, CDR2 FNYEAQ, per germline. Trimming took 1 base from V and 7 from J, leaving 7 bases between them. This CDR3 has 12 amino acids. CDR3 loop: CASSLGGFEAFF. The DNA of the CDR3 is TGTGCCAGCAGCTTAGGGGGCTTTGAAGCTTTCTTT.

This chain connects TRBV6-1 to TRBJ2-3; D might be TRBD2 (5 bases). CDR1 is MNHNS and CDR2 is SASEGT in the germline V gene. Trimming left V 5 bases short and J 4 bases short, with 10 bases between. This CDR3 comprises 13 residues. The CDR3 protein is CASSMDSPDTQYF. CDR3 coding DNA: TGTGCCAGCAGTATGGACTCGCCAGATACGCAGTATTTT.

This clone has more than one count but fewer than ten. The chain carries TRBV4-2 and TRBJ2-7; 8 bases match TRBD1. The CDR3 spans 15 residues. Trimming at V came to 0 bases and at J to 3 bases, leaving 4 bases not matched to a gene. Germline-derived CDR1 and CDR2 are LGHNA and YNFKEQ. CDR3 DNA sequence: TGTGCCAGCAGCCAAGATCAGGGGGCAGGCTACGAGCAGTACTTC. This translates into CASSQDQGAGYEQYF.

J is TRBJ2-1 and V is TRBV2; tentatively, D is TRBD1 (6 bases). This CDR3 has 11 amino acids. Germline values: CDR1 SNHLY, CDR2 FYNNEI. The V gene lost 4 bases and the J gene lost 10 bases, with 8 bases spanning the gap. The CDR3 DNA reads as TGTGCCAGCAGTGCCGGGACAGAGCAGTTCTTC. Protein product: CASSAGTEQFF.

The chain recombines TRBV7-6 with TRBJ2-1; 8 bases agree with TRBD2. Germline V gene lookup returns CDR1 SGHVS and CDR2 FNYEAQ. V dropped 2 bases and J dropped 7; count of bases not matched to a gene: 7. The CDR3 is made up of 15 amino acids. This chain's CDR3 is CASSLSGGPGNEQFF. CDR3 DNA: TGTGCCAGCAGCTTATCGGGAGGGCCGGGTAATGAGCAGTTCTTC.

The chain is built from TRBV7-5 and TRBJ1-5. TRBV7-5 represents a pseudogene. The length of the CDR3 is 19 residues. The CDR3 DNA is TGTGCCAGAAGCTTAGCGAGAGCTGACGGGGACTATAGCAATCAGCCCCAGCATTTT. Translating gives CARSLARADGDYSNQPQHF.